Given below is one T cell receptor (beta chain) in context. The antigen remains unidentified. The sample belongs to a study of T cells expressing NK-cell markers. Study conclusions and caveats: The study found dominant NKG2C+ clonotypes at roughly 1.0-7.0% of CD8+ T cells in about six donors. Also leading the CD3+CD56-NKG2C+ fraction in several donors were these clonotypes.

This CDR3 is built from 14 residues. Germline V gives CDR1 SEHNR, CDR2 FQNEAQ (reference sequence). TCRdb reprocessed the 5' RACE reads, with one entry per CDR3 protein and no DNA. The listing contains about half a million distinct CDR3 sequences. The gene calls are TRBV7-9 and TRBJ1-1; absent DNA, TCRdb's TRBD1 call cannot be checked. The origin of this receptor is a woman between 45 and 60 years old in good health. The source material was blood T cells: a sorted CD56 or NKG2C T cell subset, CD4+ or CD8+ T cells, or bulk PBMC T cells (not recorded which). The CDR3 here is CASSWTGDGTEAFF.